This T cell receptor beta chain was documented in a study of STAT5B mutations in CD4+ large granular lymphocyte leukemia (dated by TCRdb to the early 2020s). About the study as a whole: Among healthy controls, the CDR3 'QG' motif was associated with a particular HLA allele. The study compared the TCRbeta repertoires of patients with CD4+ T-cell large granular lymphocyte leukemia against those of healthy blood donors. Flow cytometry on FACSCanto II or FACSVerse confirmed that purified fractions exceeded 95% purity among lymphocytes.

For this clone: Its antigen is currently not known. Per-base qualities were not stored, and no clone one base away is much larger.

CDR1 and CDR2 are read off the germline V gene as SGHVS and FQNEAQ. From cysteine to phenylalanine, the CDR3 is 15 amino acids long. Only the CDR3 region is kept as DNA, spanning 45 bases read in frame from base 1. The junction shows trimming of 2 bases on V and 5 bases on J, plus 15 bases between the germline ends. The immunoSEQ assay at survey resolution was applied to genomic DNA for sequencing of TCRbeta rearrangements. Regarding the original processing steps: In the TCR sequencing data, the lowest productive clonotype frequency that could be detected was 2.59 x 10-5. Only productive TCRbeta rearrangements, defined as complete and in-frame sequences, were included in the analyses. Simpson clonality, calculated in the immunoSEQ Analyzer version 3.0, was used as the measure of sample clonality. Clones were binned by frequency as very rare, small, medium, large (1-20%) or hyperexpanded (>20%). OLGA 1.2.3 estimated generation probabilities, VDJtools produced V-gene circos plots, VDJdb was queried for specificities, and GLIPH identified CDR3 motifs. TCRdb took this table from immuneACCESS and kept in-frame rearrangements with V and J called. Such tables lack part of the clones; where checked against another copy, unresolved V genes explain under half of the gap, and the rest is unexplained. Clone size and the V and J calls come from that table; the DNA yielded D and trimming. The sample profile shows tens of thousands of clones; around 72% of them were found once. The ten top clones hold 1.5% to 2% of the sample.

Results and caveats for the whole study, not just this receptor: Greater clonality appeared to be present in CD4-sorted patient repertoires than in healthy CD4+ repertoires, and the difference was retained after the putative leukemic clones were removed. Enrichment of TRBV06-family usage was observed among the top patient clones (8/27) relative to healthy controls (2/35). Main leukemic clonotypes were private to each patient, although under 30% appeared at low frequency in other patients' non-leukemic repertoires. Data were not HLA-matched; higher clonality in CD4+ versus CD8+ T-LGLL could reflect the relatively small sample size.

Healthy controls were roughly 36 blood donors whose buffy coats came from the Finnish Red Cross blood service. All TCR-sequenced material derived from peripheral blood: patient blood samples and healthy donor buffy coats. Ficoll-Hypaque gradient centrifugation was used to isolate peripheral blood mononuclear cells. Magnetic purification was used to isolate CD4+ cells from the buffy coats of the healthy controls. Genomic DNA was extracted with the Gentra Puregene Cell and Tissue kit and quantified on a Qubit 2.0 fluorometer. The rearranged chain carries TRBV7-8 and TRBJ2-5; a tentative D match to TRBD2 spans 5 bases. The source of this sequence is a human donor in good health. Material for sequencing was CD4+ T cells from blood buffy coats. CDR3 loop: CASSLIAPPGETQYF. The base sequence is TGTGCCAGCAGCTTAATAGCCCCTCCGGGGGAGACCCAGTACTTC.